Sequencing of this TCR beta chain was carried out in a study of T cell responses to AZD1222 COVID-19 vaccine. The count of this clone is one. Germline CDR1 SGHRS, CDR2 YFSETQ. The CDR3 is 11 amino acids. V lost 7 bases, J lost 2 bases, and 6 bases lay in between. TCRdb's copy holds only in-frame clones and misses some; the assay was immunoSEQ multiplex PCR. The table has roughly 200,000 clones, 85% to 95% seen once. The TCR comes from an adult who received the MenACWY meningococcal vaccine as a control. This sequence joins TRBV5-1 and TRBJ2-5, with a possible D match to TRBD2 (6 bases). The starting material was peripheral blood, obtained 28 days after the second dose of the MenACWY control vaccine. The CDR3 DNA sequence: TGCGCCAGCCGGGGGCAAGAGACCCAGTACTTC. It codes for CASRGQETQYF.